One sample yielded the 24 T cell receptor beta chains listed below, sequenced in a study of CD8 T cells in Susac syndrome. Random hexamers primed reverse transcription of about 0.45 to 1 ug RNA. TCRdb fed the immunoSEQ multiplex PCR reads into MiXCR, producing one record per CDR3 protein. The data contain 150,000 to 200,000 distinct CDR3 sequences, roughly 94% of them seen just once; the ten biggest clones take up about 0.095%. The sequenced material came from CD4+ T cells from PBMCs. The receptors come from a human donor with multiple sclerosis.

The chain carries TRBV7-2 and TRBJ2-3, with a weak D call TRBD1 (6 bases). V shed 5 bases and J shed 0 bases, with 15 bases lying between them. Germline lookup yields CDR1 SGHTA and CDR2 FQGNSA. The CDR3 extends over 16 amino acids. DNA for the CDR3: TGTGCCAGCAGCCAATGGGGACATTCTAGCACAGATACGCAGTATTTT. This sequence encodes CASSQWGHSSTDTQYF.

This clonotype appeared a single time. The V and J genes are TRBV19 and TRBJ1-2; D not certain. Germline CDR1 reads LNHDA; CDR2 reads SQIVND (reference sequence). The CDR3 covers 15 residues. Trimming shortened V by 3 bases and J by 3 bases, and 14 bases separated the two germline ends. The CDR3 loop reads CASSIVGRSYYGYTF. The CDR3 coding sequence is TGTGCCAGTAGTATCGTGGGGAGGAGCTACTATGGCTACACCTTC.

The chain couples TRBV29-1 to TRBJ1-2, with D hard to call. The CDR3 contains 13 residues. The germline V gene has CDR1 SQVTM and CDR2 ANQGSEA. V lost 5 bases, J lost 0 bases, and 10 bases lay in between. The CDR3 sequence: CSVRVASNYGYTF. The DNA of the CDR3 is TGCAGCGTTCGTGTTGCCTCTAACTATGGCTACACCTTC.

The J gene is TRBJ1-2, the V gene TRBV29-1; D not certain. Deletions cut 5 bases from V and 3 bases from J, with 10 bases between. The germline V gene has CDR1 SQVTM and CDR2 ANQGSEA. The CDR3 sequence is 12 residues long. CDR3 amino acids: CSVSFGDYGYTF. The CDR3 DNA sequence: TGCAGCGTTTCTTTTGGGGACTATGGCTACACCTTC.

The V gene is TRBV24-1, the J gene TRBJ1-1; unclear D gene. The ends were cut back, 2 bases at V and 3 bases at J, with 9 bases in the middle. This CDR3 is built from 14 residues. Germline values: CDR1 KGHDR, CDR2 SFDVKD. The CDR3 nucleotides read TGTGCCACCAGTGATTCGGGGAAGTACACTGAAGCTTTCTTT. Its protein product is CATSDSGKYTEAFF.

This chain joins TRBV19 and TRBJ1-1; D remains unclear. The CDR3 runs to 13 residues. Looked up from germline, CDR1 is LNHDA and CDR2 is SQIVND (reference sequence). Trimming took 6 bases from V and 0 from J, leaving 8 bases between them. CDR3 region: CASRSAMNTEAFF. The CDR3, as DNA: TGTGCCAGTAGGTCGGCGATGAACACTGAAGCTTTCTTT.

The CDR3 here is CASRETSGNQPQHF. The CDR3 DNA is TGTGCCAGCAGGGAGACAAGTGGCAATCAGCCCCAGCATTTT. The chain employs TRBV2 and TRBJ1-5; D gene uncertain. CDR3 size: 14 residues. Germline CDR1 is SNHLY and CDR2 is FYNNEI. Between the trimmed V and J ends, which lost 6 bases and 2 bases, there was a span of 11 bases.

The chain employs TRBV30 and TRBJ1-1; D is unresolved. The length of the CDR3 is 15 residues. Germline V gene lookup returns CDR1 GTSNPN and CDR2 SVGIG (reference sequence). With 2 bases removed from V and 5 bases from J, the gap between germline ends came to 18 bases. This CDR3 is CAWSLIGSLGTEAFF. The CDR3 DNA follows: TGTGCCTGGAGTTTGATCGGGAGCTTGGGGACTGAAGCTTTCTTT.

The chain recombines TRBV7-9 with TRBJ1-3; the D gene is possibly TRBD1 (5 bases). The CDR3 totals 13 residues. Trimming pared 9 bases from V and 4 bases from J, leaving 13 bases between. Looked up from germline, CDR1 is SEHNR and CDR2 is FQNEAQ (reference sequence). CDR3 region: CASIGGEGNTIYF. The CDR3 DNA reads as TGTGCCAGTATCGGAGGGGAAGGAAACACCATATATTTT. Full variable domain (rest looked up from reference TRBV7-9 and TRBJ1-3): DTGVSQNPRHKITKRGQNVTFRCDPISEHNRLYWYRQTLGQGPEFLTYFQNEAQLEKSRLLSDRFSAERPKGSFSTLEIQRTEQGDSAMYLCASIGGEGNTIYFGEGSWLTVV.

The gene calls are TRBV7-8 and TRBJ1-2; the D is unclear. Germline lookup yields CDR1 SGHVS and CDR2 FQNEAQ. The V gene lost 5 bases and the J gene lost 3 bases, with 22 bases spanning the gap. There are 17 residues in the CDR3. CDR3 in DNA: TGTGCCAGCAGCCCCCGTGTCAGCCGGGCAGACCACTATGGCTACACCTTC. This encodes CASSPRVSRADHYGYTF.

CDR3 nucleotides: TGCAGCGGACGGACAGCCGAAGCTTTCTTT. It translates to CSGRTAEAFF. This chain connects TRBV29-1 to TRBJ1-1; D might be TRBD1 (6 bases). This CDR3 spans 10 amino acids. Looked up from germline, CDR1 is SQVTM and CDR2 is ANQGSEA. V lost 7 bases and J 8 bases, leaving 11 bases between the germline ends.

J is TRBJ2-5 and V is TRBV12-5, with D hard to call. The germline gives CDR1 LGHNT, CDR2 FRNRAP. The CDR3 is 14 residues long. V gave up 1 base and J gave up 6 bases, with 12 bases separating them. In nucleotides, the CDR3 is TGTGCTAGTGGTTTGGGTGACCTCATGAAGACCCAGTACTTC. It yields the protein CASGLGDLMKTQYF.

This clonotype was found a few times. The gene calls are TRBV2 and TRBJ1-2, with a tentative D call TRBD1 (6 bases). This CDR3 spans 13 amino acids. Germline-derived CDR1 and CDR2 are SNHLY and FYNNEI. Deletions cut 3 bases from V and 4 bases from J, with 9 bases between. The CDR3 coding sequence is TGTGCCAGCAGTGAGTTGGGGGCCTATGGCTACACCTTC. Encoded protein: CASSELGAYGYTF.

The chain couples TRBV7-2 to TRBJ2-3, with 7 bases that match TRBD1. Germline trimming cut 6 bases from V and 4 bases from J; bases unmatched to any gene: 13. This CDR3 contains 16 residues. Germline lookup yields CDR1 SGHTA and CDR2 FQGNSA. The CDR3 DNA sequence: TGTGCCAGCAGTCCCCTACAGGGGACCACGCCAGATACGCAGTATTTT. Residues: CASSPLQGTTPDTQYF.

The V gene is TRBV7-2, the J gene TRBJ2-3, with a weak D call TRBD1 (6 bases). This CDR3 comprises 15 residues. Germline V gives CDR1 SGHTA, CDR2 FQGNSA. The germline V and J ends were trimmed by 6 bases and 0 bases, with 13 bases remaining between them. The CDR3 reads CASRGAGTSTDTQYF. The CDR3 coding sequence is TGTGCCAGCAGGGGTGCAGGGACAAGCACAGATACGCAGTATTTT.

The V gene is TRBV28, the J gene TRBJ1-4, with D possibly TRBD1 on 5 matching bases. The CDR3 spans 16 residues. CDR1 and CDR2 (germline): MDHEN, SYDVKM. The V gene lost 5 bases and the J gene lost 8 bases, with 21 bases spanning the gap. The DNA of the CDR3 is TGTGCCAGCAGTCTCCCCCGCGGGGAGCGGGGCGAAAAACTGTTTTTT. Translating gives CASSLPRGERGEKLFF.

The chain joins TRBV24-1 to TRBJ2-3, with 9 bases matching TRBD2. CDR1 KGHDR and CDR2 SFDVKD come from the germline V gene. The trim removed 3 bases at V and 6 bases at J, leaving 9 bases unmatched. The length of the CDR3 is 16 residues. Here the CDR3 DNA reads TGTGCCACCAGTGATAGGGCGGGAGGGCCTTTGGATACGCAGTATTTT. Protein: CATSDRAGGPLDTQYF.

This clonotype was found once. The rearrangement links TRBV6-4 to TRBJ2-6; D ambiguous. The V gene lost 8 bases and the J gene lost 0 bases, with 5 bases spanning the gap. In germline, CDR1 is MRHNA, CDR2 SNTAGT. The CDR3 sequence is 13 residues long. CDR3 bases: TGTGCCAGCGGGCCCTCTGGGGCCAACGTCCTGACTTTC. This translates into CASGPSGANVLTF.

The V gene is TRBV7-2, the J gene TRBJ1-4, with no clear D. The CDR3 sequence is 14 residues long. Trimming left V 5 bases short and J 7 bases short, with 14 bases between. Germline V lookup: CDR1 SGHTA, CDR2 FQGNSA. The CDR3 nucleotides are TGTGCCAGCAGCCGCACCCAACGGGGTGAAAAACTGTTTTTT. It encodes CASSRTQRGEKLFF.

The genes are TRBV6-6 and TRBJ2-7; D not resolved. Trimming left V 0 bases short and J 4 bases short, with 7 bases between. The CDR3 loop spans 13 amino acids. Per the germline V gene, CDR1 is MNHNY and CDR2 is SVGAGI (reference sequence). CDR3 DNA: TGTGCCAGCAGTTACTCGTGGCCATACGAGCAGTACTTC. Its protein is CASSYSWPYEQYF.

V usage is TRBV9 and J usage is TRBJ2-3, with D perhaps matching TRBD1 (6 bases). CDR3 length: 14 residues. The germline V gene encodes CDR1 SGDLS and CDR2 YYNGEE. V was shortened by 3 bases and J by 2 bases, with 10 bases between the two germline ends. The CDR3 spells CASSAQGLTDTQYF. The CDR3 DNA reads TGTGCCAGCAGCGCCCAGGGGCTCACAGATACGCAGTATTTT.

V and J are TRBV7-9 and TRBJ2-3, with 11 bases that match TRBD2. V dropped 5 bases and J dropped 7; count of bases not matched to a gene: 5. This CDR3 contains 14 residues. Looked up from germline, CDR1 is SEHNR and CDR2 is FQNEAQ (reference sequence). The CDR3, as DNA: TGTGCCAGCAGCCCTGGGACTAGCGGAAATACGCAGTATTTT. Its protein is CASSPGTSGNTQYF. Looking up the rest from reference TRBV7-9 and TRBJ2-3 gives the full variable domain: DTGVSQNPRHKITKRGQNVTFRCDPISEHNRLYWYRQTLGQGPEFLTYFQNEAQLEKSRLLSDRFSAERPKGSFSTLEIQRTEQGDSAMYLCASSPGTSGNTQYFGPGTRLTVL.

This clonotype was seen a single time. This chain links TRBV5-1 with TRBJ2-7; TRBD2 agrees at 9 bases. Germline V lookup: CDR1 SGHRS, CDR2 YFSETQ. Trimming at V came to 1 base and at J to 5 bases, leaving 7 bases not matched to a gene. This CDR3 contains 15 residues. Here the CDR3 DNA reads TGCGCCAGCAGCTTGCTTCTAGCGGGAACCAACGAGCAGTACTTC. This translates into CASSLLLAGTNEQYF.

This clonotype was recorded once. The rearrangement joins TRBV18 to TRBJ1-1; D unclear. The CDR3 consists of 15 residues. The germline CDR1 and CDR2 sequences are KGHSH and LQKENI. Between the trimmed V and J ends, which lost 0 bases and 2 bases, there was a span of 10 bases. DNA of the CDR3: TGTGCCAGCTCACCACCGGGAAGGGAAAACACTGAAGCTTTCTTT. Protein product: CASSPPGRENTEAFF. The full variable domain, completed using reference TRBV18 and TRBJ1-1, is NAGVMQNPRHLVRRRGQEARLRCSPMKGHSHVYWYRQLPEEGLKFMVYLQKENIIDESGMPKERFSAEFPKEGPSILRIQQVVRGDSAAYFCASSPPGRENTEAFFGQGTRLTVV.